The rows below give T cell receptor beta chains drawn from one sample of a study of technical replicates of blood from several donors. The assay was immunoSEQ multiplex PCR, and TCRdb's table has in-frame clones only and misses some. The data hold roughly 62,000 clones, with about 94% observed a single time. Sequenced material: PBMCs. These receptors originate from a human donor in good health. Some clones in this sample may be carry-over from other donors' samples. CDR3s include the opening cysteine and the closing phenylalanine or tryptophan. Each record gives: V gene, clone size, CDR3 protein. Only part of the rows carry a size: once, few, many, or a class if the clone is expanded.

V gene: TRBV5-5
clone size: NA
CDR3 protein: CASSQLGGAGVKLEQYF

V gene: TRBV7-2
clone size: NA
CDR3 protein: CASSYSTSGSSYEQYF

V gene: TRBV19
clone size: NA
CDR3 protein: CASSIDGQGNSPLHF

V gene: TRBV30
clone size: once
CDR3 protein: CAWSSSYEQYF

V gene: TRBV4-3
clone size: NA
CDR3 protein: CASSQEGTSDNEQFF

V gene: TRBV19
clone size: NA
CDR3 protein: CASRGLAVNQETQYF

V gene: TRBV15
clone size: NA
CDR3 protein: CATSRNPGQPYEQYF

V gene: TRBV2
clone size: NA
CDR3 protein: CASRDTGVNQPQHF

V gene: TRBV19
clone size: NA
CDR3 protein: CASSIQSTLGSSNEQYF

V gene: TRBV4-3
clone size: NA
CDR3 protein: CASSQQPVGADDPYEQYF

V gene: TRBV7-7
clone size: NA
CDR3 protein: CASGTGLATEKLFF